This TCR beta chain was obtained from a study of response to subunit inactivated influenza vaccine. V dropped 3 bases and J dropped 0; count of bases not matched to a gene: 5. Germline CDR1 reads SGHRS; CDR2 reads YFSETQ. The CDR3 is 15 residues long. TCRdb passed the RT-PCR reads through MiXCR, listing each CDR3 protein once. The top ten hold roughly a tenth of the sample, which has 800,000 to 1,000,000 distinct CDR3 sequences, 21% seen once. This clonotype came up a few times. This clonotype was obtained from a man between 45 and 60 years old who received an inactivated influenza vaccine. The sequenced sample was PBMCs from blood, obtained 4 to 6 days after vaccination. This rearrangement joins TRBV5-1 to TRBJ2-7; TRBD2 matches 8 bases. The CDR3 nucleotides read TGCGCCAGCAGCTCTATAGCGGGGAGCTCCTACGAGCAGTACTTC. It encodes CASSSIAGSSYEQYF.